What follows is one T cell receptor (beta chain) and its context. Its antigen remains unknown. Some clones are missing from TCRdb's copy, which holds only in-frame ones; the method was immunoSEQ multiplex PCR. Among about 140,000 clones listed, 91% were seen once. This entry is derived from a study of cytotoxic CD8 clonotypes in ibrutinib-treated CLL. Study results and caveats: Collection times varied between progressing and sustained-remission patients.

The starting material was PBMCs, obtained after 12 months of ibrutinib treatment. This TCR came from a human donor with chronic lymphocytic leukemia.

The CDR3, as DNA: TGTGCCAGCAGTTTAGACGGGGAAGCCGGGGCCAACGTCCTGACTTTC. It yields the protein CASSLDGEAGANVLTF. This chain links TRBV28 with TRBJ2-6; D may be TRBD2 (5 bases). The V and J ends lost 2 bases and 4 bases respectively, with 12 bases between them. CDR3 size: 16 residues. In germline, CDR1 is MDHEN, CDR2 SYDVKM.